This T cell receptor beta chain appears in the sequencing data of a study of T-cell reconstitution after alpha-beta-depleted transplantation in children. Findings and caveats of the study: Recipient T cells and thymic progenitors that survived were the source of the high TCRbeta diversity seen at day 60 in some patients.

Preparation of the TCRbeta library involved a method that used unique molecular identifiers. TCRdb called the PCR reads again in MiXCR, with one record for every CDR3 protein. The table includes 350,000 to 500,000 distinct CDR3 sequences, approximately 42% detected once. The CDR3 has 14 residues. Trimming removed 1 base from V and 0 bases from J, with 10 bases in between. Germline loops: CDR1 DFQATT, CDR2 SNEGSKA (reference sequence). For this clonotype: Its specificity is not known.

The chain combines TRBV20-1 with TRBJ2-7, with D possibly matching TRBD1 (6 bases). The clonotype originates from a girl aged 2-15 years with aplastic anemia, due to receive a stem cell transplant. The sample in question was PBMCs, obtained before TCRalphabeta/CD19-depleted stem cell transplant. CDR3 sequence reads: CSARAADSSYEQYF. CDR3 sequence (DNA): TGCAGTGCTAGAGCGGCGGACAGCTCCTACGAGCAGTACTTC.